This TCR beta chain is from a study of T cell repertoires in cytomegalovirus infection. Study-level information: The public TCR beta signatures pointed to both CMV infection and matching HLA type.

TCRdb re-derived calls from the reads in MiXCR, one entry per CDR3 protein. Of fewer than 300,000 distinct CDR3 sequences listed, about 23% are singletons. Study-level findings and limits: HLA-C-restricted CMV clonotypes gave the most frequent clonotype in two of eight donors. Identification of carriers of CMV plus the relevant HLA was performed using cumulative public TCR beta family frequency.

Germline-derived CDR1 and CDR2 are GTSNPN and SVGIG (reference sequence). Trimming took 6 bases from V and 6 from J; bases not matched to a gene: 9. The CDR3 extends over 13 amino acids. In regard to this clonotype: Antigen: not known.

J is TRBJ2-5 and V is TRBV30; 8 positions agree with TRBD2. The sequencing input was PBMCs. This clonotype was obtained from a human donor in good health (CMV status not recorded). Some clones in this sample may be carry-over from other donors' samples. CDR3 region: CACRRAGVKTQYF. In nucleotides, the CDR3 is TGTGCCTGCAGGCGAGCGGGGGTAAAGACCCAGTACTTC.